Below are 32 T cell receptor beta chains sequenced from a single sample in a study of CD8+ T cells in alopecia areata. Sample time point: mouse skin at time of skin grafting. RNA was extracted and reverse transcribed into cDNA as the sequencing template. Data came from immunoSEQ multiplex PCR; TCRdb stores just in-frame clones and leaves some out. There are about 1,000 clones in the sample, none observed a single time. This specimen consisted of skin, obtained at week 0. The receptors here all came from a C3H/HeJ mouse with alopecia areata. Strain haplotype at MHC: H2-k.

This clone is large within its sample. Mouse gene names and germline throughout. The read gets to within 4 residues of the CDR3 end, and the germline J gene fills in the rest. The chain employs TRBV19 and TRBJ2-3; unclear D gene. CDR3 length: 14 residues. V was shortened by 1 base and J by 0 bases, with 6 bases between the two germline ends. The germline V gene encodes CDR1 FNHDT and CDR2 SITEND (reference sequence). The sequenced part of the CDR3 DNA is TGTGCCAGCAGTATATTCAATAGTGCAGAA. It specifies CASSIFNSAE. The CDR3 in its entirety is CASSIFNSAETLYF.

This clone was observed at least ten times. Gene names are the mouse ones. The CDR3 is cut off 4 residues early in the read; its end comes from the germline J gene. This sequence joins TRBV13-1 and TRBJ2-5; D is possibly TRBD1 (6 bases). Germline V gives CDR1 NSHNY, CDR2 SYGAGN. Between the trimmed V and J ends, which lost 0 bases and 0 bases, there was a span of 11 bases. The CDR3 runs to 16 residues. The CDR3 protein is CASSDAPGQNQDTQYF. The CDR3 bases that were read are TGTGCCAGCAGTGATGCCCCGGGACAAAACCAAGAC.

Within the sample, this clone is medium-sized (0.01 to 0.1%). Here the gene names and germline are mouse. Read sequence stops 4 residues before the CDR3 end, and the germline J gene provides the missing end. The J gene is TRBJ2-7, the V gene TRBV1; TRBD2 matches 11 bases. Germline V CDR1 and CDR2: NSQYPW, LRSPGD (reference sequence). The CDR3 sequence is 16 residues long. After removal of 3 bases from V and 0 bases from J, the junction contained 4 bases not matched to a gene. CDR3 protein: CTCSARTGGHSYEQYF. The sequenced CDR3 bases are TGCACCTGCAGTGCCCGGACTGGGGGGCACTCCTAT.

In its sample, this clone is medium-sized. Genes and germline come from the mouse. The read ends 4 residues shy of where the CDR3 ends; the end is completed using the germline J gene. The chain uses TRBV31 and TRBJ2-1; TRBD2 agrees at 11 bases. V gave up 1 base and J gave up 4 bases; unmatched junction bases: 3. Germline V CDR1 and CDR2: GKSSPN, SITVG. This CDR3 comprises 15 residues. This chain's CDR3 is CAWSRDWGGYAEQFF. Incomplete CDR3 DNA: TGTGCCTGGAGTCGCGACTGGGGGGGGTATGCT.

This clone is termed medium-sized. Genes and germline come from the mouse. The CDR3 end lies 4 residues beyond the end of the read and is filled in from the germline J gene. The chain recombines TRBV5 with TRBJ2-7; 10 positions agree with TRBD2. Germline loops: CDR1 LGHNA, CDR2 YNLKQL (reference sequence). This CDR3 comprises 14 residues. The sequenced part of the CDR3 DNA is TGTGCCAGCAGCATCCGGGACTGGGGTTAT. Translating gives CASSIRDWGY. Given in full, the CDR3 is CASSIRDWGYEQYF.

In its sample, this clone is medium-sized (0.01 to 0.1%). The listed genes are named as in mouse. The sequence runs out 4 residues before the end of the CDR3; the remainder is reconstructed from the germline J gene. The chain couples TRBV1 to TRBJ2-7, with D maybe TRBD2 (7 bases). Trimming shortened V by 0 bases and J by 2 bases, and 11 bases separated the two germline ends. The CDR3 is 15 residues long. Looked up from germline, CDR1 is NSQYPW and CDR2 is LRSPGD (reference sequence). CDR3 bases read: TGCACCTGCAGTGCAGATTCCTGGGGGCCCTAT. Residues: CTCSADSWGPY. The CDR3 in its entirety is CTCSADSWGPYEQYF.

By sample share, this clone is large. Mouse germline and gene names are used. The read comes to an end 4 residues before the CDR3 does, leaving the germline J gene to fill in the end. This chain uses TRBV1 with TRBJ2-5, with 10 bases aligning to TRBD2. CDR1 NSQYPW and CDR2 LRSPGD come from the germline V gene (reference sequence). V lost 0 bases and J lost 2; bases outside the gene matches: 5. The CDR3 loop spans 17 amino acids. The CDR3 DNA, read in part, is TGCACCTGCAGTGCAGATCTGCGACTGGGGGGCCAAGAC. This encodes CTCSADLRLGGQD. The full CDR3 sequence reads CTCSADLRLGGQDTQYF.

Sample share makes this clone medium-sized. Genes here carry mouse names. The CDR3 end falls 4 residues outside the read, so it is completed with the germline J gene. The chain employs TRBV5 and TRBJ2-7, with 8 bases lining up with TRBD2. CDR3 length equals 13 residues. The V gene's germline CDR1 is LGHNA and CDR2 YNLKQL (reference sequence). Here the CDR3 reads CASSQDWGDEQYF. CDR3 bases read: TGTGCCAGCAGCCAAGACTGGGGGGAT.

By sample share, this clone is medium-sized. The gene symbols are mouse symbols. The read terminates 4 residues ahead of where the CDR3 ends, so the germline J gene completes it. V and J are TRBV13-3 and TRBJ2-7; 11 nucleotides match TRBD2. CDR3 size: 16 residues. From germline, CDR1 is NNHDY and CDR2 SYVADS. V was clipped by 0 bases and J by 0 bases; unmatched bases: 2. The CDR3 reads CASSDEGLGVSYEQYF. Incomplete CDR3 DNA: TGTGCCAGCAGTGATGAGGGACTGGGGGTCTCCTAT.

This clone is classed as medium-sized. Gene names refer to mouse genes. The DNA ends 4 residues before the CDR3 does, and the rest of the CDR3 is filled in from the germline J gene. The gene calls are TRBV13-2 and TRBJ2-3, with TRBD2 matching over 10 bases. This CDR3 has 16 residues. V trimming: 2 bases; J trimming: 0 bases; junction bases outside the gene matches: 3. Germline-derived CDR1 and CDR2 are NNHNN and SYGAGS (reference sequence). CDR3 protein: CASGELGGFSAETLYF. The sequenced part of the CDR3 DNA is TGTGCCAGCGGTGAACTGGGGGGGTTTAGTGCAGAA.

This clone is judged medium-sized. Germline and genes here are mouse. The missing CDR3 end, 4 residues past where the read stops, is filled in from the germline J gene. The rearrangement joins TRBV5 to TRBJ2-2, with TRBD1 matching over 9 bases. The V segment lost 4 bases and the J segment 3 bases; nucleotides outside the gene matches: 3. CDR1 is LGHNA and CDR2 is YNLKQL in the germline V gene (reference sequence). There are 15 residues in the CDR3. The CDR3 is CASSPQGADTGQLYF. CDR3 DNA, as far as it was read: TGTGCCAGCAGCCCACAGGGGGCGGACACCGGG.

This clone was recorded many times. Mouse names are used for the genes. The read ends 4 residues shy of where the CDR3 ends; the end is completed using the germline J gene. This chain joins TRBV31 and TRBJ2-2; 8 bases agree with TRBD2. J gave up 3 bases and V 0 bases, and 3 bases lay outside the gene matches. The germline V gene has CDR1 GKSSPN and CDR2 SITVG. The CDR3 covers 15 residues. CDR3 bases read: TGTGCCTGGAGTCTCTGGGGGGCGGACACCGGG. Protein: CAWSLWGADTG. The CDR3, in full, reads CAWSLWGADTGQLYF.

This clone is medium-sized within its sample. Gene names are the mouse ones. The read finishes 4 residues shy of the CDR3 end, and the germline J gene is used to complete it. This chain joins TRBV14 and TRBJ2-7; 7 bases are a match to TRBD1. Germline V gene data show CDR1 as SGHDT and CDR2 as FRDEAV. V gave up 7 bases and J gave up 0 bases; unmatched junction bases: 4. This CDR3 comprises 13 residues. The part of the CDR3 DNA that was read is TGTGCCAGCGGACAGGCCCGCTCCTAT. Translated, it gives CASGQARSY. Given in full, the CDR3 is CASGQARSYEQYF.

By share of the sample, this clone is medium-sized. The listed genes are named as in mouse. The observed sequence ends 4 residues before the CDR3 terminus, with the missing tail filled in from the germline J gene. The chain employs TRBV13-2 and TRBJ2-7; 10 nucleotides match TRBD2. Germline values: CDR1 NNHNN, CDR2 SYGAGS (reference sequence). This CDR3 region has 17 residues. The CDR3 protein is CASGDAWGWGGAYEQYF. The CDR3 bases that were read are TGTGCCAGCGGTGATGCATGGGGCTGGGGGGGCGCGTAT.

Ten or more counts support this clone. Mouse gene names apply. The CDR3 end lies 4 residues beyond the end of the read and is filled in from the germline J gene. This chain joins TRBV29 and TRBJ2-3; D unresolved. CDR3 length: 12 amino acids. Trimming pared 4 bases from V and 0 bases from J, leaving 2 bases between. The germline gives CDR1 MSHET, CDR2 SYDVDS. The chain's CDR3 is CASSSSAETLYF. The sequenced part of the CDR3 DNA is TGTGCTAGCAGTTCTAGTGCAGAA.

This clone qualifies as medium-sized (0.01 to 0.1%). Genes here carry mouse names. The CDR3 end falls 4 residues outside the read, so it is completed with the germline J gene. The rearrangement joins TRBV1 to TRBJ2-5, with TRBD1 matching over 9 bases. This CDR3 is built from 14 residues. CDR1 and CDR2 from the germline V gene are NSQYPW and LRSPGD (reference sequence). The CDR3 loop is CTCSGDRARDTQYF. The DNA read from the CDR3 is TGCACCTGCAGTGGGGACAGGGCTAGGGAC.

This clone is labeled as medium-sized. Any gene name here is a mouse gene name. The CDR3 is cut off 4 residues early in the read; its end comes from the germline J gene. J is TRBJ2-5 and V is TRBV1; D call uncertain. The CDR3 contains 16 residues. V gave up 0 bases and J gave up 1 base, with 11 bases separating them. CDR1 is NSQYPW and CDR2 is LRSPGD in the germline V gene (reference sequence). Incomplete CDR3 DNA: TGCACCTGCAGTGCAGATGGTACAGTAGACCAAGAC. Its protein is CTCSADGTVDQD. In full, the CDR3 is CTCSADGTVDQDTQYF.

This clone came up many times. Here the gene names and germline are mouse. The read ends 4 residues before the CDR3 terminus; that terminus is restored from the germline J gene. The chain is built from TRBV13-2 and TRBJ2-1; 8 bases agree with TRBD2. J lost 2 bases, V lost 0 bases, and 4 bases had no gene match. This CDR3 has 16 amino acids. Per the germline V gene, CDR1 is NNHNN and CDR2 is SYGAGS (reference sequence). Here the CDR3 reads CASGDAWGGDYAEQFF. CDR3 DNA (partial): TGTGCCAGCGGTGATGCATGGGGGGGGGACTATGCT.

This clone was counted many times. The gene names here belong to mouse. The sequenced CDR3 bases are TGTGCCAGCAGCCCTGGGAGTTACTATGCT. It is translated as CASSPGSYYA. The whole CDR3 sequence reads CASSPGSYYAEQFF. The chain has TRBV5 and TRBJ2-1; D is perhaps TRBD2 (5 bases). The CDR3 end lies 4 residues beyond the end of the read and is filled in from the germline J gene. The CDR3 runs 14 residues. Between the trimmed V and J ends, which lost 4 bases and 2 bases, there was a span of 9 bases. Germline V gene data show CDR1 as LGHNA and CDR2 as YNLKQL (reference sequence).

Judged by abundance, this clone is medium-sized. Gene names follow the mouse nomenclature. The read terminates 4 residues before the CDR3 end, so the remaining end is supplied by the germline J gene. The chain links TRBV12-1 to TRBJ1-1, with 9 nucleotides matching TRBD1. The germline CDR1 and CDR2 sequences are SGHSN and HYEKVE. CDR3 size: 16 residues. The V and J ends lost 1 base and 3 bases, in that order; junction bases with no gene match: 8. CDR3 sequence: CASSLTGTGKDTEVFF. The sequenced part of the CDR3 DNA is TGTGCCAGCTCTCTGACCGGGACAGGGAAGGACACA.

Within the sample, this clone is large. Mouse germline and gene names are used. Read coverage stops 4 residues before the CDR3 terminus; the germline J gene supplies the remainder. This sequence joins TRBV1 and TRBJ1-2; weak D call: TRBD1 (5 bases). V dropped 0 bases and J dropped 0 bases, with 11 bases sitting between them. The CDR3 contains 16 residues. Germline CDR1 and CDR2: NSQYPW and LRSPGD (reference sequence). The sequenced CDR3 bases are TGCACCTGCAGTGCAGATCAATGGACAACAAACTCC. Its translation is CTCSADQWTTNS. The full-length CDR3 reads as CTCSADQWTTNSDYTF.

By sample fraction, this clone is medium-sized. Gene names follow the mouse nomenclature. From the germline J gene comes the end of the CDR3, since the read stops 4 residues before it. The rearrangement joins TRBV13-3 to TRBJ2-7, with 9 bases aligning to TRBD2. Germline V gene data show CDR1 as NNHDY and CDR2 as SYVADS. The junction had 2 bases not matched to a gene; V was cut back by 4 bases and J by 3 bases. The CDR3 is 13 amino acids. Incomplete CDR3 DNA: TGTGCCAGCAGTCGGACTGGGGACTAT. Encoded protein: CASSRTGDY. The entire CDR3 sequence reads CASSRTGDYEQYF.

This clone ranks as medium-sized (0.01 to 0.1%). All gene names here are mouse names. The CDR3 spells CASSLELGGFYAEQFF. CDR3 DNA (partial): TGTGCCAGCAGCTTAGAACTGGGGGGGTTCTATGCT. The J gene is TRBJ2-1, the V gene TRBV3; 10 positions match TRBD2. The read terminates 4 residues ahead of where the CDR3 ends, so the germline J gene completes it. Germline V CDR1 and CDR2: SNHLY, FYNGKV (reference sequence). The CDR3 is 16 amino acids. V shed 1 base and J 3 bases; nucleotides not matched to a gene: 3.

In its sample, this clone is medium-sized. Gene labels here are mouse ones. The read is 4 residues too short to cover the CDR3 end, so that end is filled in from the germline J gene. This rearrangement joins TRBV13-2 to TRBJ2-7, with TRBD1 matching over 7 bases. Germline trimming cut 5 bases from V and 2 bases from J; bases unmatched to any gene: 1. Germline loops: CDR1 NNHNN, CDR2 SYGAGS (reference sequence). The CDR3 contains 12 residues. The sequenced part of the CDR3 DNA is TGTGCCAGCGGCGGACAGGCCTAT. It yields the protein CASGGQAY. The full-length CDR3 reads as CASGGQAYEQYF.

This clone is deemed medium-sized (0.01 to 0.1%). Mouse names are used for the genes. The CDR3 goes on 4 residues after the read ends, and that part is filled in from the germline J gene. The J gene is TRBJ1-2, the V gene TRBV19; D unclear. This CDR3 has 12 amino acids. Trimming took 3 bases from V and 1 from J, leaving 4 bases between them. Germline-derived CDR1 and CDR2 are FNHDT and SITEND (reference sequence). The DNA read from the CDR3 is TGTGCCAGCAGTACAGGAAACTCC. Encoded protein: CASSTGNS. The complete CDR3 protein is CASSTGNSDYTF.

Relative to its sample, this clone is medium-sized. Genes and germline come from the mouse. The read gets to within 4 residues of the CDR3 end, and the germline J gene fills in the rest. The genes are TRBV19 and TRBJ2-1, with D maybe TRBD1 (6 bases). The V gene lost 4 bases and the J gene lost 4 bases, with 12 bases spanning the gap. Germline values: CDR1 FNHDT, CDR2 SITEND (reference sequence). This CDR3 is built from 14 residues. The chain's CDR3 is CASSSDRTYAEQFF. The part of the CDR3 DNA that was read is TGTGCCAGCAGTTCGGACAGAACGTATGCT.

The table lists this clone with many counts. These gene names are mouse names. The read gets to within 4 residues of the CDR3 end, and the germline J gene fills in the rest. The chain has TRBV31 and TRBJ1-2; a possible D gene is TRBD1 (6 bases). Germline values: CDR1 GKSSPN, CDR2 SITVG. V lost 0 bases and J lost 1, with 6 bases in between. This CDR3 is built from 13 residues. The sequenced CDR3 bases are TGTGCCTGGAGTCTCAGGGGAAACTCC. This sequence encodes CAWSLRGNS. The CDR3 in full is CAWSLRGNSDYTF.

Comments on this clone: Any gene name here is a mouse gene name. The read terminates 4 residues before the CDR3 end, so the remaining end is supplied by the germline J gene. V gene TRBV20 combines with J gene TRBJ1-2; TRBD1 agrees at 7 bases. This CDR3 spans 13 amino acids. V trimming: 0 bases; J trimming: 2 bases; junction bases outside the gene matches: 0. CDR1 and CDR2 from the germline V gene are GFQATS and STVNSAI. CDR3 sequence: CGARETGNSDYTF. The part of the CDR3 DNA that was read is TGTGGTGCTAGGGAGACAGGGAACTCC.

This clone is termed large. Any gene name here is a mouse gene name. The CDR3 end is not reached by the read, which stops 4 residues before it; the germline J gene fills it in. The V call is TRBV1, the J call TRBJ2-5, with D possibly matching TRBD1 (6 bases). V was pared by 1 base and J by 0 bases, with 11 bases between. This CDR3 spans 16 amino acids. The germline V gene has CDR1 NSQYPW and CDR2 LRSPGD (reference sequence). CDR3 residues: CTCSAGGTINQDTQYF. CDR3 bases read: TGCACCTGCAGTGCAGGCGGGACAATTAACCAAGAC.

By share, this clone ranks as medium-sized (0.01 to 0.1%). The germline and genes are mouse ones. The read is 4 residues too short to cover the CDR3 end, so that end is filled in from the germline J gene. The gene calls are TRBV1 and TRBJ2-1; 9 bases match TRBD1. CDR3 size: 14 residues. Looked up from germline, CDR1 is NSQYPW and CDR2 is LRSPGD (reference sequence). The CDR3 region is CTCSAYRGRAEQFF. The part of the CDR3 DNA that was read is TGCACCTGCAGTGCCTACAGGGGGCGAGCT.

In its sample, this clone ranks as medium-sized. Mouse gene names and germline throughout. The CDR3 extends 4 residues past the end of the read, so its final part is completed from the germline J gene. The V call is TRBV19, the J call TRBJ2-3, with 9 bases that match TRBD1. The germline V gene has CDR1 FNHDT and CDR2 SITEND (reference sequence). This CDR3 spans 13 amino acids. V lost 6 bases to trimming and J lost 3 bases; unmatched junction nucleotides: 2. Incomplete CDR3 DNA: TGTGCCAGCACCGGGACAGGGGCAGAA. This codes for CASTGTGAE. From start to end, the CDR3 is CASTGTGAETLYF.

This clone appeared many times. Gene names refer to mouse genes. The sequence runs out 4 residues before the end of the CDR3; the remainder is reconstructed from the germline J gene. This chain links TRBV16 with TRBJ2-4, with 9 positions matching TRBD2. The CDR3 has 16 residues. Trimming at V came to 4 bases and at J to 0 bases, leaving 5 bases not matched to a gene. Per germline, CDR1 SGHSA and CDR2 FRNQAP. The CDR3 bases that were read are TGTGCAAGCAGCTCCCGACTGGGGGAGAGTCAAAAC. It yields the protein CASSSRLGESQN. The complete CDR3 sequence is CASSSRLGESQNTLYF.